This TCR beta chain was obtained from a study of tumor-infiltrating lymphocytes in primary liver carcinoma. Study at large: Primary liver carcinoma, confirmed by histopathology, was surgically resected. The patients included men and women who were aged 30 to 69 years. The tumors ranged from about 4 to 11 cm across and fell within stage T1-T3 N0M0.

From around 500 ng total RNA, TCR beta cDNA was generated with a primer in the constant region. Libraries covering TCR beta were generated through three nested multiplex PCR rounds (using a slightly modified ARM-PCR). Running around 9 cycles apiece, the first two PCR rounds relied on TRBV1-TRBV30 forward primers together with a C-beta reverse primer. TCRdb redid the calling of the multiplex PCR reads with MiXCR, one entry per CDR3 protein. The sample gives some 190,000 distinct CDR3 sequences, 60% of which show up once; approximately 67% is in the top ten. Germline CDR1 is SQVTM and CDR2 is ANQGSEA. This CDR3 comprises 12 residues. The sample holds many counts of this clonotype. The antigen is not known. Overall study findings and caveats: Lower overlap was observed for tumor-adjacent and tumor-blood pairs relative to tumor region pairs.

Germline DNA was extracted too, while blood RNA derived from unsorted whole blood. The sequenced sample consisted of peripheral blood. This chain uses TRBV29-1 with TRBJ2-2, with D perhaps TRBD2 (5 bases). The TCR was taken from a man between 40 and 49 years old with primary liver carcinoma and hepatitis B virus infection. The CDR3 protein is CAGTANTGELFF. The CDR3 DNA reads TGCGCGGGTACAGCGAACACCGGGGAGCTGTTTTTT.